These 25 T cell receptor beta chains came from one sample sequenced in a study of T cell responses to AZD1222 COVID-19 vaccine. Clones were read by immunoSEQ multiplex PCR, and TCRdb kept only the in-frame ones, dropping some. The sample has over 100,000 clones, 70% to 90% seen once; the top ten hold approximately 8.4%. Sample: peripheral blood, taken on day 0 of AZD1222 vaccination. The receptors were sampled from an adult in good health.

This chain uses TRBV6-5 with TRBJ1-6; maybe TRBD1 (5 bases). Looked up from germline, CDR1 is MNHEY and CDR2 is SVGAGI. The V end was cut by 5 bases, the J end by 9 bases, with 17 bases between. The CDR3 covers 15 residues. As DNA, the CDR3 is TGTGCCAGCAGTCCCGGGGCCCAACGGAGTTCACCCCTCCACTTT. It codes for CASSPGAQRSSPLHF.

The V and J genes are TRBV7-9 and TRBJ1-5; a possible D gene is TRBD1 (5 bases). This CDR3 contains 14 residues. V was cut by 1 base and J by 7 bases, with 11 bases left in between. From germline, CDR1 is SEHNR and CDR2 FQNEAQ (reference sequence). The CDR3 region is CASSLGQGGQPQHF. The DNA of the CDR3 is TGTGCCAGCAGCTTAGGGCAGGGCGGGCAGCCCCAGCATTTT.

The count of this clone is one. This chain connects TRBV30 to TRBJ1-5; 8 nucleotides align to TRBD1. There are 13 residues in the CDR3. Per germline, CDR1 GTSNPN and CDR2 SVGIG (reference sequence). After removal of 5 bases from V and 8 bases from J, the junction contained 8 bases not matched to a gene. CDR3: CAWGRGLFEPQHF. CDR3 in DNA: TGTGCCTGGGGCAGGGGGCTTTTCGAGCCCCAGCATTTT.

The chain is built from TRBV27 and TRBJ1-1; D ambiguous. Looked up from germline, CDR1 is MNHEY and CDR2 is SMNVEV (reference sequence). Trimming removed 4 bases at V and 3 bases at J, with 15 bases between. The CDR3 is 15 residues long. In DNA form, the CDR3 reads TGTGCCAGCAGTTCGACGTGGCGCCGGTACACTGAAGCTTTCTTT. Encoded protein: CASSSTWRRYTEAFF.

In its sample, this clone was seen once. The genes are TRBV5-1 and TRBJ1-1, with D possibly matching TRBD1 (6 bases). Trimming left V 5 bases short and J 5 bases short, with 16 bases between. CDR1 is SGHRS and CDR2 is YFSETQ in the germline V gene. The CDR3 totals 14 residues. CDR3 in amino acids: CASSIGGADTEAFF. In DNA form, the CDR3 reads TGCGCCAGCAGTATTGGGGGGGCGGATACTGAAGCTTTCTTT.

This CDR3 is CASSLQGANYGYTF. CDR3 bases: TGCGCCAGCAGCCTACAGGGGGCGAACTATGGCTACACCTTC. The chain recombines TRBV5-1 with TRBJ1-2, with 9 bases that match TRBD1. V shed 4 bases and J 2 bases; nucleotides not matched to a gene: 3. Germline V gene lookup returns CDR1 SGHRS and CDR2 YFSETQ. The CDR3 is made up of 14 amino acids.

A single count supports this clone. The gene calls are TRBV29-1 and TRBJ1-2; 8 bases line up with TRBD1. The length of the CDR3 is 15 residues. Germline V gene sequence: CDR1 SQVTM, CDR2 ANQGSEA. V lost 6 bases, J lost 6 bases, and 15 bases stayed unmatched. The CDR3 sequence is CSVVDRAPGRHGYTF. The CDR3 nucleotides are TGCAGCGTCGTGGACAGGGCCCCGGGACGGCATGGCTACACCTTC.

CDR3 residues: CASSFRWYIGNTEAFF. The CDR3, as DNA: TGTGCCAGCAGCTTCAGGTGGTATATAGGAAATACTGAAGCTTTCTTT. The chain couples TRBV5-6 to TRBJ1-1; no definite D call. The CDR3 runs 16 residues. V gave up 2 bases and J gave up 5 bases, with 19 bases separating them. Germline CDR1 reads SGHDT; CDR2 reads YYEEEE.

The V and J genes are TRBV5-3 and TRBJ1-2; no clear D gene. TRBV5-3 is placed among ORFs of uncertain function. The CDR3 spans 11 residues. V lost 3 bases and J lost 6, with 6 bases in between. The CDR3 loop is CARSCEDGYTF. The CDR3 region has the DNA TGTGCCAGAAGCTGCGAGGATGGCTACACCTTC.

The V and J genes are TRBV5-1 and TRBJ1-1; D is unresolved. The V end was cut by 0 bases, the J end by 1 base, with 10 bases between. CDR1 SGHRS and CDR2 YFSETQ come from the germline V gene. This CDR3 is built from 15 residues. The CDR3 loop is CASSLGAASNTEAFF. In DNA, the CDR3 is TGCGCCAGCAGCTTGGGTGCGGCCTCGAACACTGAAGCTTTCTTT.

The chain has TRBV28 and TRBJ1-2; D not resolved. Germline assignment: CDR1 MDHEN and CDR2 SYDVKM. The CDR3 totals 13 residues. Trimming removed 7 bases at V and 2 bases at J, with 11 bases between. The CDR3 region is CASTGVPNYGYTF. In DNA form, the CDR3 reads TGTGCCAGCACCGGGGTCCCCAACTATGGCTACACCTTC.

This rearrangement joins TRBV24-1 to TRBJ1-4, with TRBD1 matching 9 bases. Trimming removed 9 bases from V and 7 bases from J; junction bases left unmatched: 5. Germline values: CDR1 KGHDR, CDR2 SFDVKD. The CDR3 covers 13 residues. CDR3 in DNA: TGTGCCACCTCCGGGACAGGGACTGAAAAACTGTTTTTT. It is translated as CATSGTGTEKLFF.

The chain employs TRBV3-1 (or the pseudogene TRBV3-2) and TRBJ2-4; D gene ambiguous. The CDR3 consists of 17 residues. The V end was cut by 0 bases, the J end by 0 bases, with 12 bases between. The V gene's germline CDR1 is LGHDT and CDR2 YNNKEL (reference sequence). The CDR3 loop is CASSQDLGILAKNIQYF. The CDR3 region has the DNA TGTGCCAGCAGCCAAGATCTTGGCATACTAGCCAAAAACATTCAGTACTTC.

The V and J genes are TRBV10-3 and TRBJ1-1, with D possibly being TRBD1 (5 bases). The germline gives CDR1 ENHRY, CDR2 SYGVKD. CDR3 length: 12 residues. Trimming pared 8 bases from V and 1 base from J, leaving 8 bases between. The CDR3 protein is CAILTENTEAFF. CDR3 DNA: TGTGCCATCCTGACAGAGAACACTGAAGCTTTCTTT.

The CDR3 here is CASSQDSNSYSRTEAFF. CDR3 sequence (DNA): TGCGCCAGCAGCCAAGATTCTAACAGTTATTCTCGTACTGAAGCTTTCTTT. This chain uses TRBV4-1 with TRBJ1-1; D remains ambiguous. V lost 0 bases and J lost 5, with 19 bases in between. Per germline, CDR1 MGHRA and CDR2 YSYEKL. The CDR3 contains 17 residues.

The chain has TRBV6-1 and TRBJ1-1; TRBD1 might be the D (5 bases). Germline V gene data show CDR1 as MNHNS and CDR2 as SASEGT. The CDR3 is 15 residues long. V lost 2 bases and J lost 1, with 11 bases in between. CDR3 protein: CASSEQGSKNTEAFF. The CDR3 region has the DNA TGTGCCAGCAGTGAACAGGGCAGTAAGAACACTGAAGCTTTCTTT.

Here the CDR3 reads CASSTNGFGGYTF. The CDR3 DNA sequence: TGTGCCAGCAGTACCAATGGGTTCGGGGGCTACACCTTC. V and J are TRBV12-3 or TRBV12-4 and TRBJ1-2, with D hard to call. V lost 5 bases and J lost 8, with 15 bases in between. There are 13 residues in the CDR3.

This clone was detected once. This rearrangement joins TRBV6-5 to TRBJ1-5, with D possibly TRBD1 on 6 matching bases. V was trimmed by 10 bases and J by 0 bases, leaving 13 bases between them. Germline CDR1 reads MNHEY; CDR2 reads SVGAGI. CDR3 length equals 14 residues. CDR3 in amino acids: CATQGWNSNQPQHF. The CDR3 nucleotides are TGTGCCACCCAGGGGTGGAATAGCAATCAGCCCCAGCATTTT.

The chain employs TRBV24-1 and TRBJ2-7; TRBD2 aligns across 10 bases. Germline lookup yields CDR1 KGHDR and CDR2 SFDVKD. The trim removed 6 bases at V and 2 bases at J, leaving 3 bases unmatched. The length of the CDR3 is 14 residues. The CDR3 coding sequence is TGTGCCACCAGTACTAGCGGGACCCCCTACGAGCAGTACTTC. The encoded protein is CATSTSGTPYEQYF.

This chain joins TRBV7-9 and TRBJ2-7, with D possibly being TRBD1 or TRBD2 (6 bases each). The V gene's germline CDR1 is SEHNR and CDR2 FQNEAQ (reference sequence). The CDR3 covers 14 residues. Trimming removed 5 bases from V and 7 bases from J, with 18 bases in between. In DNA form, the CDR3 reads TGTGCCAGCAGCCAGCCGGGACACCGGGAGGAGCAGTACTTC. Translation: CASSQPGHREEQYF.

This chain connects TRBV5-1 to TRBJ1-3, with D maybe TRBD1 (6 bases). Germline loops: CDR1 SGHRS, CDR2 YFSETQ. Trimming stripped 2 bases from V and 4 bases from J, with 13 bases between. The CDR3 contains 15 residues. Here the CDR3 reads CASSFGPGAGNTIYF. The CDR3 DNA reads TGCGCCAGCAGCTTCGGACCAGGGGCCGGAAACACCATATATTTT.

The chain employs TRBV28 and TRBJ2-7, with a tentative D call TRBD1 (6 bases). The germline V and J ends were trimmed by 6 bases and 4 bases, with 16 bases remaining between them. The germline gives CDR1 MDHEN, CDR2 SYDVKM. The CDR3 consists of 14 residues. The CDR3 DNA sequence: TGTGCCAGCAGGTACCAGGGGCCCGCTTACGAGCAGTACTTC. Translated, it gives CASRYQGPAYEQYF.

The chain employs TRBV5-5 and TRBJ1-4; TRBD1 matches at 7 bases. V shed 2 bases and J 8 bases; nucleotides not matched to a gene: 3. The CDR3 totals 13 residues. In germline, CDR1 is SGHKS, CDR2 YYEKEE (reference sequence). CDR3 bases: TGTGCCAGCAGCTTCCAGGGGGAAGAAAAACTGTTTTTT. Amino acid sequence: CASSFQGEEKLFF.

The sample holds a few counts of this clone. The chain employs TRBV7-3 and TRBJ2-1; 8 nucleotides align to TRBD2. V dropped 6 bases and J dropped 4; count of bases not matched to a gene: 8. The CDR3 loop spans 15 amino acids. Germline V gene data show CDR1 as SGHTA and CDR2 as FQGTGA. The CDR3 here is CASSFLPGGYNEQFF. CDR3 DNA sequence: TGTGCCAGCAGTTTTTTACCGGGAGGGTACAATGAGCAGTTCTTC.

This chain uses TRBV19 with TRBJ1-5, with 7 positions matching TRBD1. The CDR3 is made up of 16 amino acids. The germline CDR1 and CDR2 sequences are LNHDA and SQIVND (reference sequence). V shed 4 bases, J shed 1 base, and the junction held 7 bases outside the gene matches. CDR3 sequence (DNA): TGTGCCAGTAGTAAGCGACAGGGAGGGAGCAATCAGCCCCAGCATTTT. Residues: CASSKRQGGSNQPQHF.